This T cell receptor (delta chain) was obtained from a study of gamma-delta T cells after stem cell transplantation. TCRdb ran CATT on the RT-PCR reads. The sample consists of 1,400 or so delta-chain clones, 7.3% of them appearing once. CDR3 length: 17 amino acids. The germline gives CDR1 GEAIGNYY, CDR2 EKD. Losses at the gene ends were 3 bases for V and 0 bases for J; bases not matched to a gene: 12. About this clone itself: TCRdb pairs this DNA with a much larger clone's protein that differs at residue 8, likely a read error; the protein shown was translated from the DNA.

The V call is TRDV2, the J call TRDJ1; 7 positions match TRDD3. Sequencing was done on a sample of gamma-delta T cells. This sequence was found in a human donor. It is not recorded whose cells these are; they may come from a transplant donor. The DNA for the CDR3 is TGTGCCTGTGACCCCCTTGAGGCACTGGGGAACACCGATAAACTCATCTTT. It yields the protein CACDPLEALGNTDKLIF.